This T cell receptor (beta chain) was observed in a study of T cell repertoires in cytomegalovirus infection. About the research overall: A matching HLA type, together with CMV infection, was signaled by public TCR beta signatures.

This clonotype came up many times. No antigen is known for it. Trimming cost V 4 bases and J 5 bases, with 8 bases left between them. The CDR3 is 12 residues long. Germline V CDR1 and CDR2: SGHTA, FQGNSA. Via MiXCR, TCRdb re-called the reads, giving one row per CDR3 protein. The table includes some 560,000 distinct CDR3 sequences, 40% detected once. Findings of the study overall: The ex vivo response was dominated by HLA-C-restricted CMV-specific TCR beta clonotypes.

This receptor was obtained from a human donor in good health (CMV status not recorded). Some clones in this sample may be carry-over from other donors' samples. The source was cultured PBMCs, collected from culture after CMV antigen stimulation. V and J are TRBV7-2 and TRBJ1-2, with a tentative D call TRBD1 (5 bases). This CDR3 reads CASSSRGYGYTF. In DNA, the CDR3 is TGTGCCAGCAGCTCGAGGGGATATGGCTACACCTTC.